The source of this T cell receptor beta chain is a study of OX40 agonist ivuxolimab in advanced cancers. Between the trimmed V and J ends, which lost 5 bases and 9 bases, there was a span of 20 bases. This CDR3 spans 14 amino acids. Germline lookup yields CDR1 SGHRS and CDR2 YFSETQ. The data were produced by immunoSEQ multiplex PCR, yet TCRdb's version contains in-frame clones alone and is incomplete. The table has about 80,000 clones, roughly four fifths seen once; the top ten hold 20% to 25%. The rearrangement joins TRBV5-1 to TRBJ1-1, with a tentative D call TRBD1 (5 bases). The sample consisted of CD4+ or CD8+ T cells sorted from blood, taken in a trial of the OX40 agonist ivuxolimab. This sequence originates from an adult with an advanced solid tumor such as melanoma, head and neck, liver or kidney cancer. The CDR3 sequence: CASSDPGVLGQAFF. CDR3 coding DNA: TGCGCCAGCAGTGACCCGGGGGTCCTGGGGCAAGCTTTCTTT.